One and the same sample provided the 11 T cell receptor beta chains below, sequenced in a study of blood T cell repertoires in COVID-19. The protocol was immunoSEQ multiplex PCR, while the TCRdb copy is restricted to in-frame clones and leaves out a portion. The sample shows a few hundred thousand clones, 89% of them seen only once. The sample comprised peripheral blood. All receptors come from a woman in her 30s with COVID-19, enrolled during active disease.

The V call is TRBV28, the J call TRBJ1-1, with D perhaps TRBD1 (5 bases). Germline V gene sequence: CDR1 MDHEN, CDR2 SYDVKM. The CDR3 has 11 residues. Trimming left V 8 bases short and J 4 bases short, with 8 bases between. The DNA for the CDR3 is TGTGCCAGCTGGGGGGGCACTGAAGCTTTCTTT. Translated: CASWGGTEAFF.

The chain links TRBV27 to TRBJ2-2; D unresolved. The V and J ends lost 8 bases and 5 bases respectively, with 9 bases between them. The CDR3 is made up of 12 amino acids. The germline gives CDR1 MNHEY, CDR2 SMNVEV (reference sequence). CDR3 residues: CASRERTGELFF. For the CDR3, the DNA is TGTGCCAGCCGAGAGAGGACCGGGGAGCTGTTTTTT.

This chain connects TRBV4-3 to TRBJ2-1, with 11 bases matching TRBD1. CDR1 and CDR2 from the germline V gene are LGHNA and YSLEER. V lost 0 bases and J lost 5; bases outside the gene matches: 9. This CDR3 is built from 18 residues. The CDR3 DNA is TGCGCCAGCAGCCAAGACGGGTCGCCGGGACAGGGGGACAATGAGCAGTTCTTC. This translates into CASSQDGSPGQGDNEQFF.

V and J are TRBV7-8 and TRBJ1-5; maybe TRBD1 (5 bases). CDR1 and CDR2 from the germline V gene are SGHVS and FQNEAQ. The CDR3 sequence is 18 residues long. V was clipped by 2 bases and J by 0 bases, with 17 bases between them. CDR3 sequence reads: CASSLRDGRSVSNQPQHF. CDR3 in DNA: TGTGCCAGCAGCTTAAGGGACGGGAGGTCGGTTAGCAATCAGCCCCAGCATTTT.

The chain couples TRBV24-1 to TRBJ1-2; 7 positions agree with TRBD1. There are 14 residues in the CDR3. Germline V lookup: CDR1 KGHDR, CDR2 SFDVKD. The V gene end was trimmed by 6 bases and the J gene end by 4 bases; junction bases not matched to a gene: 7. For the CDR3, the DNA is TGTGCCACCAGTACCGGGACAGCCTTCTATGGCTACACCTTC. Protein sequence: CATSTGTAFYGYTF.

The chain combines TRBV6-2 or TRBV6-3 with TRBJ1-2; D uncertain. This CDR3 is built from 15 residues. The germline CDR1 and CDR2 sequences are MNHEY and SVGEGT. V lost 2 bases and J lost 2, with 12 bases in between. The CDR3 region is CASSYTRTGNYGYTF. Here the CDR3 DNA reads TGTGCCAGCAGTTACACGCGGACGGGAAACTATGGCTACACCTTC.

The chain employs TRBV19 and TRBJ2-7; D uncertain. Germline V gene lookup returns CDR1 LNHDA and CDR2 SQIVND (reference sequence). Trimming cost V 3 bases and J 1 base, with 7 bases left between them. This CDR3 is 13 amino acids long. The DNA for the CDR3 is TGTGCCAGTAGTATGCCAGGTTCCTACGAGCAGTACGTC. Translating it yields CASSMPGSYEQYV.

The chain joins TRBV27 to TRBJ2-7, with 7 bases fitting TRBD1. Per germline, CDR1 MNHEY and CDR2 SMNVEV (reference sequence). The CDR3 runs 17 residues. With 6 bases clipped from V and 0 bases from J, the junction kept 14 bases outside the gene matches. CDR3 DNA sequence: TGTGCCAGCAGAAACCGGGACAGTGTCATTAGCTCCTACGAGCAGTACGTC. Translated: CASRNRDSVISSYEQYV.

The genes are TRBV10-3 and TRBJ1-4; 8 bases align to TRBD1. V gave up 6 bases and J gave up 6 bases; unmatched junction bases: 6. This CDR3 has 14 residues. Germline lookup yields CDR1 ENHRY and CDR2 SYGVKD. This CDR3 reads CAIRAGGGDEKLFF. CDR3 DNA: TGTGCCATCAGGGCAGGGGGCGGAGATGAAAAACTGTTTTTT.

The J gene is TRBJ1-1, the V gene TRBV2; D might be TRBD1 (6 bases). The germline CDR1 and CDR2 sequences are SNHLY and FYNNEI. CDR3 length: 14 residues. V lost 7 bases and J lost 1, with 13 bases in between. As DNA, the CDR3 is TGTGCCAGCACGGCGGGGGCGGCGAACACTGAAGCTTTCTTT. Its translation is CASTAGAANTEAFF. Full variable domain (rest looked up from reference TRBV2 and TRBJ1-1): EPEVTQTPSHQVTQMGQEVILRCVPISNHLYFYWYRQILGQKVEFLVSFYNNEISEKSEIFDDQFSVERPDGSNFTLKIRSTKLEDSAMYFCASTAGAANTEAFFGQGTRLTVV.

This clone was detected many times. This rearrangement joins TRBV5-4 to TRBJ2-2, with D unresolved. This CDR3 has 15 amino acids. Per the germline V gene, CDR1 is SGHNT and CDR2 is YYREEE (reference sequence). V shed 0 bases and J shed 2 bases, with 8 bases lying between them. CDR3 bases: TGTGCCAGCAGCTTGGGGCAGTTTAACACCGGGGAGCTGTTTTTT. Its protein product is CASSLGQFNTGELFF.